This T cell receptor beta chain was obtained from a study of blood T cell repertoires in COVID-19. Study as a whole: Sites across the United States, Italy and Spain contributed samples from acute and convalescent COVID-19.

Per germline, CDR1 SGHNT and CDR2 YYREEE (reference sequence). V gave up 2 bases and J gave up 0 bases, with 12 bases separating them. CDR3 length: 16 residues. The authors' processing: Counts of nucleated cells, estimated from reference gene primer amplification, were obtained. Profiled with immunoSEQ multiplex PCR; TCRdb holds only in-frame clones, not every one. V and J calls plus clone size are reproduced from that table; the DNA served to infer D and trimming. The sample shows approximately 300,000 clones, around nine tenths of them seen only once. The sequenced sample consisted of peripheral blood. The clonotype was recovered from a woman between 25 and 40 years old with COVID-19, enrolled during active disease. The chain couples TRBV5-4 to TRBJ1-3; TRBD1 is a possible D gene (5 bases). The CDR3 protein is CASSFKTGDSGNTIYF. For the CDR3, the DNA is TGTGCCAGCAGCTTTAAAACAGGAGACTCTGGAAACACCATATATTTT.